This TCR beta chain was identified in a study of T cells in Graves' hyperthyroidism and ophthalmopathy. As for the study in general: At the time of initial diagnosis and before any treatment, peripheral blood was collected. Study-wide findings and caveats: Separating ophthalmopathy from stable hyperthyroidism was achieved by a 13 V-J model.

Those patients with uncontrolled infection, other autoimmune disease, pregnancy or lactation were excluded. It was over 9.5 ml of fresh peripheral blood that supplied the PBMCs. Ten or more counts support this clonotype. Its cognate antigen is unknown. The germline V and J ends were trimmed by 4 bases and 0 bases, with 6 bases remaining between them. The length of the CDR3 is 13 residues. Germline loops: CDR1 KGHSH, CDR2 LQKENI. Template material for amplifying TCR beta CDR3 regions consisted of RNA transcripts. The primer set for the first-round RT-PCR of the TCR CDR3 was HTBI. TCRdb independently ran MiXCR on the multiplex PCR reads; one entry per CDR3 protein. The sample lists around 350,000 distinct CDR3 sequences, around 15% seen once, with about 21% in the top ten.

This TCR was recovered from a woman aged 55-70 years with Graves' ophthalmopathy. Sequenced material: blood. The chain employs TRBV18 and TRBJ2-5; D call uncertain. The CDR3 region is CASSRDYQETQYF. CDR3 in DNA: TGTGCCAGCTCACGAGACTACCAAGAGACCCAGTACTTC.